One and the same sample provided the 30 T cell receptor beta chains below, sequenced in a study of CD8 T cells in ankylosing spondylitis. MiXCR was run by TCRdb on the 5' RACE reads, yielding one entry per CDR3 protein. The sample includes under 300,000 distinct CDR3 sequences, roughly 10% of them seen just once. Sequencing input: blood, either unsorted or a sorted T cell fraction (not recorded which). The receptor source for this set is a male donor with ankylosing spondylitis or in good health (not recorded which).

This clonotype was recorded many times. The V call is TRBV5-1, the J call TRBJ2-7; either TRBD1 or TRBD2 may fit D (5 bases each). Germline V gene data show CDR1 as SGHRS and CDR2 as YFSETQ. The CDR3 is 14 residues long. The V and J ends lost 4 bases and 2 bases respectively, with 13 bases between them. CDR3 loop: CASSARDGAYEQYF. Written as DNA, the CDR3 is TGCGCCAGCAGCGCCCGGGACGGGGCCTACGAGCAGTACTTC.

This clonotype showed up just a few times. The chain combines TRBV11-2 with TRBJ2-1, with 11 bases that match TRBD2. The CDR3 covers 15 residues. Germline V gene sequence: CDR1 SGHAT, CDR2 FQNNGV. After removal of 2 bases from V and 5 bases from J, the junction contained 2 bases not matched to a gene. The CDR3: CASSLSLAGDNEQFF. CDR3 coding DNA: TGTGCCAGCAGCTTATCACTAGCGGGGGACAATGAGCAGTTCTTC.

This chain uses TRBV20-1 with TRBJ2-7, with D hard to call. V was trimmed by 4 bases and J by 0 bases, leaving 13 bases between them. The CDR3 is 14 residues long. In germline, CDR1 is DFQATT, CDR2 SNEGSKA (reference sequence). Written as DNA, the CDR3 is TGCAGTGCTAAACATACAATAAGCTCCTACGAGCAGTACTTC. Its translation: CSAKHTISSYEQYF.

As for this clonotype: One base away lies a much larger clone, so this may be a sequencing read error. CDR3 sequence (DNA): TGCGCCAACAGCTTGGGGGGAGCGTACACTGAAGCTTTCTTT. This codes for CANSLGGAYTEAFF. The V gene is TRBV5-1, the J gene TRBJ1-1, with a weak D call TRBD1 (5 bases). CDR1 is SGHRS, CDR2 YFSETQ, per germline. This CDR3 has 14 residues.

On this clonotype itself: Possible read error: a much larger clone is one base away. The chain is built from TRBV7-8 and TRBJ1-2; 8 positions agree with TRBD1. The CDR3 has 16 residues. CDR1 and CDR2 (germline): SGHVS, FQNEAQ. CDR3 DNA: TGTGCCAGCAACTTAGGAGGGACAGGCACTAACTATGGCTACACCTTC. Translated, it gives CASNLGGTGTNYGYTF.

The CDR3 coding sequence is TGCAGTGCGCCCGAGGAGCTAGCGGGGTCCTACGAGCAGTACTTC. Residues: CSAPEELAGSYEQYF. This sequence joins TRBV20-1 and TRBJ2-7; 9 bases fit TRBD2. The CDR3 sequence is 15 residues long. CDR1 and CDR2 from the germline V gene are DFQATT and SNEGSKA (reference sequence). Germline trimming cut 6 bases from V and 1 base from J; bases unmatched to any gene: 10.

This clonotype was seen many times. CDR3 loop: CASSLDRDRPKIAEAFF. The CDR3 DNA is TGTGCCAGCAGCTTAGACCGGGACAGGCCGAAGATCGCTGAAGCTTTCTTT. V usage is TRBV11-2 and J usage is TRBJ1-1, with 8 nucleotides matching TRBD1. The CDR3 has 17 residues. Losses at the gene ends were 0 bases for V and 6 bases for J; bases not matched to a gene: 12. Germline CDR1 reads SGHAT; CDR2 reads FQNNGV.

Many counts were recorded for this clonotype. This chain joins TRBV5-1 and TRBJ2-7; maybe TRBD2 (7 bases). The germline V gene encodes CDR1 SGHRS and CDR2 YFSETQ. The V end lost 4 bases, the J end lost 2 bases, and 16 bases lay between the germline ends. There are 15 residues in the CDR3. The CDR3 protein is CASSPAGAPTYEQYF. The CDR3 DNA sequence: TGCGCCAGCAGCCCCGCGGGGGCCCCCACCTACGAGCAGTACTTC.

Of note for this clonotype: A much more abundant neighbour one base away suggests this may be a read error. The rearrangement joins TRBV4-1 to TRBJ2-7, with D perhaps TRBD1 (6 bases). Germline CDR1 is MGHRA and CDR2 is YSYEKL. Trimming shortened V by 0 bases and J by 6 bases, and 12 bases separated the two germline ends. The CDR3 is 14 residues long. The CDR3 DNA reads TGCGCCAGCAGCCAAGATGTAGCAGGGGCCGAGCAGTACTTC. It translates to CASSQDVAGAEQYF.

This clonotype was seen many times. The chain links TRBV5-6 to TRBJ2-7, with D possibly matching TRBD2 (6 bases). Deletions cut 4 bases from V and 5 bases from J, with 22 bases between. Germline V CDR1 and CDR2: SGHDT, YYEEEE. CDR3 length: 16 amino acids. The CDR3 DNA reads as TGTGCCAGCAGCGATCGGTCGTCGGGACTGCTACACGAGCAGTACTTC. It codes for CASSDRSSGLLHEQYF.

Only one count was recorded for this clonotype. V is TRBV25-1 and J is TRBJ2-7; D call uncertain. The germline CDR1 and CDR2 sequences are MGHDK and SYGVNS. V was shortened by 2 bases and J by 2 bases, with 7 bases between the two germline ends. The CDR3 totals 13 residues. CDR3 amino acids: CASSEPDTYEQYF. The CDR3 DNA follows: TGTGCCAGCAGTGAACCAGACACCTACGAGCAGTACTTC.

This clonotype appeared many times. The chain recombines TRBV20-1 with TRBJ2-7; D call uncertain. The CDR3 extends over 12 amino acids. CDR1 is DFQATT and CDR2 is SNEGSKA in the germline V gene (reference sequence). The V and J ends lost 3 bases and 3 bases respectively, with 9 bases between them. CDR3 residues: CSASRSFYEQYF. The CDR3, as DNA: TGCAGTGCTAGTAGGTCCTTCTACGAGCAGTACTTC.

This clonotype came up many times. The chain couples TRBV10-1 to TRBJ2-3; 12 bases map to TRBD2. The length of the CDR3 is 16 residues. From germline, CDR1 is WNHNN and CDR2 SYGVQD (reference sequence). J lost 3 bases, V lost 4 bases, and 5 bases had no gene match. This chain's CDR3 is CASSGPTSGSTDTQYF. CDR3 DNA sequence: TGCGCCAGCAGTGGGCCGACTAGCGGGAGTACAGATACGCAGTATTTT.

This clonotype has at least ten counts. The rearrangement joins TRBV12-3 or TRBV12-4 to TRBJ2-3, with D possibly matching TRBD2 (5 bases). The CDR3 runs to 15 residues. Between the trimmed V and J ends, which lost 1 base and 2 bases, there was a span of 10 bases. CDR3 amino acids: CASSLDGLYTDTQYF. For the CDR3, the DNA is TGTGCCAGCAGTTTAGATGGACTGTACACAGATACGCAGTATTTT.

This clonotype was observed a handful of times. This chain joins TRBV5-6 and TRBJ2-1; D is possibly TRBD1 or TRBD2 (5 bases each). Germline V gene data show CDR1 as SGHDT and CDR2 as YYEEEE. The length of the CDR3 is 17 residues. V lost 3 bases, J lost 4 bases, and 20 bases lay in between. CDR3 nucleotides: TGTGCCAGCAGCTCCCTCTCGGGGCGGGCTATATACAATGAGCAGTTCTTC. Encoded protein: CASSSLSGRAIYNEQFF.

This clonotype was observed at least ten times. This sequence joins TRBV4-1 and TRBJ1-4; D is possibly TRBD1 (6 bases). Germline V gives CDR1 MGHRA, CDR2 YSYEKL. The ends were cut back, 5 bases at V and 1 base at J, with 11 bases in the middle. The CDR3 spans 15 residues. The CDR3 DNA sequence: TGCGCCAGCAGCTCATCAGGGGTAACTAATGAAAAACTGTTTTTT. Translated, it gives CASSSSGVTNEKLFF.

Many counts were recorded for this clonotype. V usage is TRBV20-1 and J usage is TRBJ1-4; D remains unclear. V lost 6 bases, J lost 8 bases, and 10 bases lay in between. The CDR3 has 11 residues. Germline CDR1 DFQATT, CDR2 SNEGSKA (reference sequence). The chain's CDR3 is CSAARNEKLFF. The CDR3 DNA sequence: TGCAGTGCCGCGCGGAACGAAAAACTGTTTTTT.

About this clonotype: The junction does not match germline at one end; this may be a read error. The gene calls are TRBV12-3 or TRBV12-4 and TRBJ2-2; D unclear. CDR3 length equals 13 residues. The CDR3 DNA reads as TGTGCCAGCATACCCTCAATGGCCGGTGAGCTGTTTTTT. It translates to CASIPSMAGELFF.

About this clonotype: Germline is not matched at one junction end, which may reflect a read error. This chain connects TRBV5-1 to TRBJ1-1, with a weak D call TRBD1 (6 bases). The germline CDR1 and CDR2 sequences are SGHRS and YFSETQ. The CDR3 contains 14 residues. The CDR3 nucleotides are TGCGCCAGCAGCTTAAGGGGGGGCAACAGTGAAGCTTTCTTT. Translation gives CASSLRGGNSEAFF.

This clonotype was picked up many times. This chain connects TRBV10-3 to TRBJ2-7, with 9 bases identical to TRBD1. Germline CDR1 ENHRY, CDR2 SYGVKD. CDR3 length: 15 residues. Trimming at V came to 6 bases and at J to 4 bases, leaving 10 bases not matched to a gene. The CDR3 protein is CAIRIPGQGEYEQYF. The CDR3 bases are TGTGCCATCAGGATTCCGGGACAGGGTGAATACGAGCAGTACTTC.

In its sample, this clonotype was seen a few times. The chain links TRBV5-1 to TRBJ1-3; maybe TRBD1 (5 bases). Germline V CDR1 and CDR2: SGHRS, YFSETQ. With 4 bases removed from V and 0 bases from J, the gap between germline ends came to 14 bases. This CDR3 has 16 residues. CDR3 DNA sequence: TGCGCCAGCAGCCGGGACGCCACCCTCTCTGGAAACACCATATATTTT. It encodes CASSRDATLSGNTIYF.

The count of this clonotype is one. CDR3 DNA sequence: TGTGCCAGCAGTTTCGGGGGGCTCTATAATTCACCCCTCCACTTT. Amino acid sequence: CASSFGGLYNSPLHF. This sequence joins TRBV28 and TRBJ1-6; TRBD1 might be the D (6 bases). From germline, CDR1 is MDHEN and CDR2 SYDVKM. The CDR3 spans 15 residues. V was pared by 3 bases and J by 3 bases, with 9 bases between.

This clonotype was seen repeatedly, ten times or more. The chain joins TRBV11-2 to TRBJ2-1, with D hard to call. The length of the CDR3 is 16 residues. Trimming left V 2 bases short and J 0 bases short, with 11 bases between. Per germline, CDR1 SGHAT and CDR2 FQNNGV. CDR3 protein: CASSLPFGGSYNEQFF. As DNA, the CDR3 is TGTGCCAGCAGCTTACCTTTCGGCGGCTCCTACAATGAGCAGTTCTTC.

The table lists this clonotype with many counts. The CDR3: CASQAGGTYEQYF. CDR3 sequence (DNA): TGCGCCAGTCAGGCGGGAGGGACCTACGAGCAGTACTTC. The rearrangement links TRBV5-1 to TRBJ2-7, with 9 bases that match TRBD2. This CDR3 contains 13 residues. CDR1 is SGHRS and CDR2 is YFSETQ in the germline V gene. The V gene end was trimmed by 8 bases and the J gene end by 2 bases; junction bases not matched to a gene: 5.

In this sample, this clonotype turned up many times. V is TRBV7-2 and J is TRBJ2-3; tentative D call: TRBD1 (6 bases). Germline CDR1 is SGHTA and CDR2 is FQGNSA. Trimming pared 8 bases from V and 3 bases from J, leaving 15 bases between. The CDR3 is made up of 14 amino acids. CDR3 in amino acids: CASGALRGTDTQYF. Here the CDR3 DNA reads TGTGCCAGCGGAGCGTTAAGGGGGACAGATACGCAGTATTTT.

A word on this clonotype: Germline and junction disagree at one end, which may indicate a read error. The chain has TRBV7-2 and TRBJ1-2; D remains ambiguous. Germline CDR1 and CDR2: SGHTA and FQGNSA. The CDR3 length is 13 residues. CDR3 region: CASSLAQDYGYTF. The CDR3 coding sequence is TGTGCCAGCAGCCTAGCGCAGGACTATGGCTACACCTTC.

The chain employs TRBV19 and TRBJ2-1; 8 bases agree with TRBD1. In germline, CDR1 is LNHDA, CDR2 SQIVND (reference sequence). The trim removed 6 bases at V and 7 bases at J, leaving 11 bases unmatched. CDR3 length: 15 amino acids. CDR3 protein: CASSPTTRQGNEQFF. The CDR3 coding sequence is TGTGCCAGTAGCCCTACTACACGACAGGGGAATGAGCAGTTCTTC.

At least ten counts were recorded for this clonotype. This chain links TRBV12-3 or TRBV12-4 with TRBJ2-1, with TRBD1 identical over 8 bases. V trimming: 4 bases; J trimming: 4 bases; junction bases outside the gene matches: 6. CDR3 length equals 15 residues. In nucleotides, the CDR3 is TGTGCCAGCAGTTCCCCGGACAGGGCATACAATGAGCAGTTCTTC. This sequence encodes CASSSPDRAYNEQFF.

This clonotype turned up a few times. This CDR3 reads CASSLEGRIDTDTQYF. The CDR3 region has the DNA TGTGCCAGCAGCTTAGAGGGACGGATAGACACAGATACGCAGTATTTT. This chain uses TRBV7-2 with TRBJ2-3; tentatively, D is TRBD1 or TRBD2 (5 bases each). CDR3 length equals 16 residues. V lost 1 base and J lost 2, with 13 bases in between. Germline-derived CDR1 and CDR2 are SGHTA and FQGNSA.

The V and J genes are TRBV10-1 and TRBJ2-7; D is ambiguous. Germline CDR1 is WNHNN and CDR2 is SYGVQD (reference sequence). V lost 5 bases and J 6 bases, leaving 11 bases between the germline ends. The CDR3 is 12 residues long. The CDR3 reads CASSSSSREQYF. In nucleotides, the CDR3 is TGCGCCAGCAGTTCTAGTTCGCGCGAGCAGTACTTC.